This T cell receptor beta chain was retrieved from a study of cytomegalovirus exposure and HLA in healthy donors. The PCR ran on 60 Vbeta and 13 Jbeta primers. Sequencing was performed with immunoSEQ multiplex PCR; in TCRdb, only in-frame clones are kept and a portion is missing. The sample has 90,000 to 120,000 clones, around 82% seen once; the top ten hold about 1.7%. The CDR3 totals 15 residues. Germline assignment: CDR1 LGHNA and CDR2 YNFKEQ. V was pared by 5 bases and J by 4 bases, with 6 bases of the junction left unmatched. The chain combines TRBV4-2 with TRBJ1-4; 8 nucleotides align to TRBD1. This TCR came from a woman aged 40 to 50 in good health and CMV-seronegative. The sample taken for sequencing was PBMCs. The CDR3 coding sequence is TGTGCCAGCAGCGCCCAGGGGGCGGGTAATGAAAAACTGTTTTTT. It codes for CASSAQGAGNEKLFF.